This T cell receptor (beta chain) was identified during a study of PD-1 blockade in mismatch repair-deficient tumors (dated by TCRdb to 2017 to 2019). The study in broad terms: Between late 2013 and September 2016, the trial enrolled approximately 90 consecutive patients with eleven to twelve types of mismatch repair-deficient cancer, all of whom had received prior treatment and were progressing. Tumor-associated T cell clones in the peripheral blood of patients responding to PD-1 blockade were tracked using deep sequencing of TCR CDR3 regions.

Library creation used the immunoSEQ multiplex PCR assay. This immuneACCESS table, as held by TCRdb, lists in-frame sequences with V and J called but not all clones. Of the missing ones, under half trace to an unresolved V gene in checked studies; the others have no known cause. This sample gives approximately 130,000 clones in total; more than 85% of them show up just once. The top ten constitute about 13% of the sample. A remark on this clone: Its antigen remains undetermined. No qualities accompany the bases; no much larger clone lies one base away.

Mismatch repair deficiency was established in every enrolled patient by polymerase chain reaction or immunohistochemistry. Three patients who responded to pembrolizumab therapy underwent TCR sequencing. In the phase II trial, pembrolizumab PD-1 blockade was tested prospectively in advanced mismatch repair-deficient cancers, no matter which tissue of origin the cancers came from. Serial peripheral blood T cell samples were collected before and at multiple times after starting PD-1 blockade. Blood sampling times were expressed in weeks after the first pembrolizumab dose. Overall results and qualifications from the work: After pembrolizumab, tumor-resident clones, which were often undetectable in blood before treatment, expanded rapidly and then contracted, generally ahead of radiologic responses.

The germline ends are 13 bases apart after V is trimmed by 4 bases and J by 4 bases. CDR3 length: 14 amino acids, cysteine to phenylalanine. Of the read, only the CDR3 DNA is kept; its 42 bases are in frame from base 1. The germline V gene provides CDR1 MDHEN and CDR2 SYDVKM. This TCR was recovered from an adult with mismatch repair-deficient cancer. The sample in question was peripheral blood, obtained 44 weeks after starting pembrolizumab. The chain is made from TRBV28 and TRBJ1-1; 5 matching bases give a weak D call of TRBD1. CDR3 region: CASSSPGRSTEAFF. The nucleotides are TGTGCCAGCAGTTCCCCAGGGAGGAGCACTGAAGCTTTCTTT.